Sequencing of this T cell receptor beta chain was carried out in a study of blood T cells in healthy people across ages. Study in general: About one barcoded TCR beta cDNA was captured per two T cells.

The second PCR ran roughly 6 to 11 cycles with a sample-barcoded 5' primer and J-beta primers. One entry per CDR3 protein results from TCRdb running MiXCR on the 5' RACE reads. This table holds about 1.1 million distinct CDR3 sequences, roughly two fifths found once. On this clonotype: As yet, its antigen is unknown.

V lost 0 bases to trimming and J lost 7 bases; unmatched junction nucleotides: 5. The CDR3 is 14 residues long. Germline V CDR1 and CDR2: LGHNA, YSLEER. Study-wide points: A roughly linear fall in TCR beta diversity per million T cells was seen with increasing age.

J is TRBJ1-2 and V is TRBV4-3; 7 bases are a match to TRBD1. The sequence came from a man younger than 30 in good health. The sequenced material came from blood. CDR3: CASSQDIGQAGYTF. Written as DNA, the CDR3 is TGCGCCAGCAGCCAAGATATCGGACAGGCTGGCTACACCTTC.